The 27 T cell receptor beta chains reported below all come from one sample, sequenced in a study of shared clonotypes between healthy human individuals. Clones were read by immunoSEQ multiplex PCR, and TCRdb kept only the in-frame ones, dropping some. Of 1,400,000 or so clones listed, around 98.5% were seen once; the top ten hold around 0.38%. The sample consisted of naive CD4+ T cells sorted from blood. The subset: CD45RA+ positively selected. These receptors came from a man aged 25 to 45 in good health.

This clone was picked up one time. The chain links TRBV2 to TRBJ2-2; D ambiguous. Trimming left V 1 base short and J 1 base short, with 4 bases between. Germline V gene lookup returns CDR1 SNHLY and CDR2 FYNNEI. The CDR3 is 14 amino acids. CDR3 protein: CASSEDGNTGELFF. For the CDR3, the DNA is TGTGCCAGCAGTGAAGACGGGAACACCGGGGAGCTGTTTTTT.

The chain is built from TRBV19 and TRBJ2-7; 7 bases agree with TRBD1. V was pared by 5 bases and J by 0 bases, with 10 bases of the junction left unmatched. Germline assignment: CDR1 LNHDA and CDR2 SQIVND (reference sequence). CDR3 length: 16 amino acids. CDR3 loop: CASSPRQGLDSYEQYF. DNA of the CDR3: TGTGCCAGTAGTCCGAGACAGGGTTTGGACTCCTACGAGCAGTACTTC.

This chain connects TRBV5-1 to TRBJ2-7; 8 bases are shared with TRBD2. This CDR3 comprises 14 residues. Trimming took 1 base from V and 6 from J; bases not matched to a gene: 6. Germline assignment: CDR1 SGHRS and CDR2 YFSETQ. Here the CDR3 reads CASSLQRGPGEQYF. The CDR3 DNA reads as TGCGCCAGCAGCTTGCAGCGGGGGCCGGGCGAGCAGTACTTC.

This clone was found once. Distinct nucleotide sequences in the sample also encode this CDR3. J is TRBJ1-5 and V is TRBV28; D remains ambiguous. The CDR3 consists of 15 residues. CDR1 is MDHEN, CDR2 SYDVKM, per germline. V dropped 3 bases and J dropped 0 bases, with 9 bases sitting between them. This CDR3 is CASSLGGVSNQPQHF. The CDR3 DNA follows: TGTGCCAGCAGTTTGGGTGGTGTTAGCAATCAGCCCCAGCATTTT. The full variable domain, rest sourced from reference TRBV28 and TRBJ1-5, is DVKVTQSSRYLVKRTGEKVFLECVQDMDHENMFWYRQDPGLGLRLIYFSYDVKMKEKGDIPEGYSVSREKKERFSLILESASTNQTSMYLCASSLGGVSNQPQHFGDGTRLSIL.

V is TRBV7-6 and J is TRBJ1-2; TRBD1 matches 12 bases. The CDR3 is 13 residues long. Per the germline V gene, CDR1 is SGHVS and CDR2 is FNYEAQ. Germline trimming cut 5 bases from V and 8 bases from J; bases unmatched to any gene: 3. For the CDR3, the DNA is TGTGCCAGCAGCCGGGACAGGGGGCAGGGCTACACCTTC. Translating gives CASSRDRGQGYTF.

As concerns this clone: The same CDR3 also results from other DNA sequences found in this sample. The chain joins TRBV6-5 to TRBJ2-5; D is unclear. CDR3 length: 14 residues. V was trimmed by 0 bases and J by 2 bases, leaving 7 bases between them. The germline V gene encodes CDR1 MNHEY and CDR2 SVGAGI. CDR3 residues: CASSYSSLQETQYF. The CDR3 DNA is TGTGCCAGCAGTTACTCCTCGCTTCAAGAGACCCAGTACTTC.

Comments on this clone: The sample has other DNA sequences that encode this CDR3 too. CDR3 DNA sequence: TGTGCCAGCAGCTTGGCAGGGGTTTCTCAGCCCCAGCATTTT. Protein sequence: CASSLAGVSQPQHF. This sequence joins TRBV5-4 and TRBJ1-5; TRBD1 might be the D (6 bases). Germline values: CDR1 SGHNT, CDR2 YYREEE (reference sequence). The length of the CDR3 is 14 residues. Trimming took 0 bases from V and 6 from J, leaving 10 bases between them. Full variable domain (remainder filled in from reference TRBV5-4 and TRBJ1-5): ETGVTQSPTHLIKTRGQQVTLRCSSQSGHNTVSWYQQALGQGPQFIFQYYREEENGRGNFPPRFSGLQFPNYSSELNVNALELDDSALYLCASSLAGVSQPQHFGDGTRLSIL.

This clone has only one observation. The chain uses TRBV7-3 and TRBJ2-7; 10 nucleotides agree with TRBD1. CDR1 is SGHTA, CDR2 FQGTGA, per germline. The trim removed 5 bases at V and 5 bases at J, leaving 6 bases unmatched. The CDR3 extends over 14 amino acids. The CDR3 DNA reads TGTGCCAGCAGCCTGACAGGGGGCGCGAACGAGCAGTACTTC. Amino acid sequence: CASSLTGGANEQYF.

The rearrangement links TRBV11-2 to TRBJ2-3, with D possibly TRBD1 on 6 matching bases. V lost 6 bases and J lost 3, with 13 bases in between. Germline V gene lookup returns CDR1 SGHAT and CDR2 FQNNGV. This CDR3 region has 14 residues. Here the CDR3 reads CASSRRDITDTQYF. The CDR3 region has the DNA TGTGCCAGCAGTCGCCGGGACATTACAGATACGCAGTATTTT.

The V gene is TRBV7-9, the J gene TRBJ2-1; 8 positions agree with TRBD1. Germline CDR1 and CDR2: SEHNR and FQNEAQ (reference sequence). Trimming took 5 bases from V and 7 from J; bases not matched to a gene: 7. This CDR3 has 14 residues. The CDR3 here is CASSPLDRENEQFF. CDR3 coding DNA: TGTGCCAGCAGCCCGCTGGACAGGGAAAATGAGCAGTTCTTC.

The V call is TRBV5-1, the J call TRBJ2-7; the D gene could be TRBD1 or TRBD2 (6 bases each). Between the trimmed V and J ends, which lost 7 bases and 3 bases, there was a span of 17 bases. The CDR3 runs to 14 residues. Germline-derived CDR1 and CDR2 are SGHRS and YFSETQ. CDR3 nucleotides: TGCGCCAGCCAACCGCGGGACATAAACTACGAGCAGTACTTC. This translates into CASQPRDINYEQYF.

This chain joins TRBV5-5 and TRBJ1-1, with TRBD1 as a possible D gene (5 bases). Per germline, CDR1 SGHKS and CDR2 YYEKEE (reference sequence). CDR3 length: 13 amino acids. Deletions cut 4 bases from V and 4 bases from J, with 11 bases between. The CDR3 loop reads CASSDRDSTEAFF. The DNA for the CDR3 is TGTGCCAGCAGCGACAGAGACAGCACTGAAGCTTTCTTT.

The chain couples TRBV2 to TRBJ2-7; possible D gene TRBD2, 6 bases. The CDR3 contains 12 residues. V was cut by 8 bases and J by 1 base, with 9 bases left in between. Per the germline V gene, CDR1 is SNHLY and CDR2 is FYNNEI. The DNA for the CDR3 is TGTGCCAGCCGGGACTGGTCCTACGAGCAGTACTTC. Translating gives CASRDWSYEQYF.

The count of this clone is one. The rearrangement joins TRBV9 to TRBJ2-5; perhaps TRBD1 as D (6 bases). V dropped 5 bases and J dropped 7 bases, with 15 bases sitting between them. The CDR3 length is 13 residues. Germline V lookup: CDR1 SGDLS, CDR2 YYNGEE. CDR3 sequence: CASSSQGSGTQYF. For the CDR3, the DNA is TGTGCCAGCAGTTCACAGGGATCGGGGACCCAGTACTTC.

Turning to this clone: Other DNA sequences of this sample code for an identical CDR3. V gene TRBV29-1 combines with J gene TRBJ2-7, with a tentative D call TRBD1 (6 bases). CDR3 length: 12 residues. Germline assignment: CDR1 SQVTM and CDR2 ANQGSEA. V was shortened by 6 bases and J by 2 bases, with 11 bases between the two germline ends. The CDR3: CSVQGSPYEQYF. The CDR3 DNA reads TGCAGCGTCCAGGGGTCCCCCTACGAGCAGTACTTC.

The J gene is TRBJ1-2, the V gene TRBV27, with D unresolved. Germline V gene lookup returns CDR1 MNHEY and CDR2 SMNVEV (reference sequence). This CDR3 has 15 amino acids. Trimming stripped 5 bases from V and 4 bases from J, with 17 bases between. DNA for the CDR3: TGTGCCAGCAGTCCACGATACCCGTACAGCTATGGCTACACCTTC. Residues: CASSPRYPYSYGYTF.

The chain is built from TRBV6-5 and TRBJ2-7, with D possibly being TRBD2 (6 bases). The CDR3 runs 13 residues. V lost 8 bases, J lost 0 bases, and 11 bases lay in between. CDR1 is MNHEY, CDR2 SVGAGI, per germline. The CDR3 DNA is TGTGCCAGCGGTCTTAGCGGCTCCTACGAGCAGTACTTC. This gives the protein CASGLSGSYEQYF.

The V call is TRBV6-5, the J call TRBJ2-5; perhaps TRBD1 as D (5 bases). The germline V gene encodes CDR1 MNHEY and CDR2 SVGAGI. V was cut by 0 bases and J by 4 bases, with 15 bases left in between. This CDR3 region has 16 residues. CDR3 in amino acids: CASSYSGRVIGETQYF. DNA of the CDR3: TGTGCCAGCAGTTACTCAGGCAGGGTAATTGGAGAGACCCAGTACTTC.

The chain couples TRBV11-2 to TRBJ2-7; TRBD1 agrees at 7 bases. CDR3 size: 15 residues. Germline V gene data show CDR1 as SGHAT and CDR2 as FQNNGV. The V gene end was trimmed by 6 bases and the J gene end by 3 bases; junction bases not matched to a gene: 11. This CDR3 reads CASRKMTGTVYEQYF. The CDR3 nucleotides are TGTGCCAGCAGGAAAATGACCGGGACAGTCTACGAGCAGTACTTC.

This clone showed up just once. The rearrangement uses TRBV19 and TRBJ1-5; D call uncertain. V shed 6 bases and J shed 6 bases, with 12 bases lying between them. CDR3 length: 13 residues. In germline, CDR1 is LNHDA, CDR2 SQIVND (reference sequence). The DNA of the CDR3 is TGTGCCAGTAGCACCACCCAGACTCAGCCCCAGCATTTT. Its translation: CASSTTQTQPQHF.

CDR3 sequence reads: CASNPQGTSYNEQFF. CDR3 bases: TGTGCCAGCAACCCGCAGGGGACGTCCTACAATGAGCAGTTCTTC. The chain combines TRBV9 with TRBJ2-1, with TRBD1 as a possible D gene (6 bases). There are 15 residues in the CDR3. CDR1 and CDR2 (germline): SGDLS, YYNGEE. V was cut by 6 bases and J by 1 base, with 14 bases left in between. The variable domain in full, with the rest retrieved from reference TRBV9 and TRBJ2-1, is DSGVTQTPKHLITATGQRVTLRCSPRSGDLSVYWYQQSLDQGLQFLIQYYNGEERAKGNILERFSAQQFPDLHSELNLSSLELGDSALYFCASNPQGTSYNEQFFGPGTRLTVL.

The chain is built from TRBV19 and TRBJ2-6, with 7 bases lining up with TRBD1. CDR3 length: 16 amino acids. Germline lookup yields CDR1 LNHDA and CDR2 SQIVND (reference sequence). Germline trimming cut 6 bases from V and 0 bases from J; bases unmatched to any gene: 5. The CDR3 sequence is CASRRTGISGANVLTF. In DNA, the CDR3 is TGTGCCAGTAGGAGGACAGGAATCTCTGGGGCCAACGTCCTGACTTTC. The whole variable domain, remainder taken from reference TRBV19 and TRBJ2-6, is DGGITQSPKYLFRKEGQNVTLSCEQNLNHDAMYWYRQDPGQGLRLIYYSQIVNDFQKGDIAEGYSVSREKKESFPLTVTSAQKNPTAFYLCASRRTGISGANVLTFGAGSRLTVL.

The rearrangement joins TRBV15 to TRBJ2-7; a possible D gene is TRBD1 (6 bases). The germline gives CDR1 LNHNV, CDR2 YYDKDF (reference sequence). The CDR3 contains 15 residues. Between the trimmed V and J ends, which lost 0 bases and 3 bases, there was a span of 12 bases. CDR3 protein: CATSREQGFGYEQYF. CDR3 nucleotide sequence: TGTGCCACCAGCAGAGAACAGGGATTTGGCTACGAGCAGTACTTC.

V gene TRBV7-9 combines with J gene TRBJ1-1; D gene unclear. CDR1 is SEHNR, CDR2 FQNEAQ, per germline (reference sequence). The V and J ends lost 1 base and 4 bases respectively, with 16 bases between them. The CDR3 is made up of 16 amino acids. CDR3 in amino acids: CASSLVPEMRGTEAFF. The DNA for the CDR3 is TGTGCCAGCAGCTTAGTACCGGAGATGAGAGGCACTGAAGCTTTCTTT.

The chain employs TRBV11-2 and TRBJ2-4; 7 bases map to TRBD1. The CDR3 runs to 18 residues. The germline gives CDR1 SGHAT, CDR2 FQNNGV. The junction had 9 bases not matched to a gene; V was cut back by 1 base and J by 0 bases. CDR3 region: CASSLGEDRVPAKNIQYF. For the CDR3, the DNA is TGTGCCAGCAGCTTAGGGGAAGACAGGGTGCCAGCCAAAAACATTCAGTACTTC. Full variable domain (missing parts from reference TRBV11-2 and TRBJ2-4): EAGVAQSPRYKIIEKRQSVAFWCNPISGHATLYWYQQILGQGPKLLIQFQNNGVVDDSQLPKDRFSAERLKGVDSTLKIQPAKLEDSAVYLCASSLGEDRVPAKNIQYFGAGTRLSVL.

The chain couples TRBV10-3 to TRBJ2-7, with unresolved D. CDR3 length: 14 residues. Looked up from germline, CDR1 is ENHRY and CDR2 is SYGVKD. V lost 4 bases to trimming and J lost 3 bases, with 13 bases between them. CDR3 nucleotide sequence: TGTGCCATCAGTGGAATAGGTCGCGTCTACGAGCAGTACTTC. Protein product: CAISGIGRVYEQYF.

The V and J genes are TRBV19 and TRBJ1-2; D not certain. Germline loops: CDR1 LNHDA, CDR2 SQIVND (reference sequence). This CDR3 comprises 14 residues. V lost 5 bases and J 8 bases, leaving 18 bases between the germline ends. The CDR3 bases are TGTGCCAGTAGTCCTACGGTCACGATGAAGGGCTACACCTTC. Its translation is CASSPTVTMKGYTF.